This TCR beta chain was sequenced for a study of blood T cell repertoires in COVID-19. Study information: From T cells, B-cell-depleted T cells, or PBMCs came the material, which was cDNA or gDNA.

The authors' processing: Nucleated cell counts were estimated from reference gene primer amplification. TCRdb keeps only in-frame clones here, not all; method: immunoSEQ multiplex PCR. The V and J calls and the clone size are those of that table, but D and trimming were determined from the DNA. The data hold about 140,000 clones, with almost 85% observed a single time. From germline, CDR1 is LGHNT and CDR2 FRNRAP. Trimming removed 1 base from V and 0 bases from J, with 10 bases in between. The CDR3 sequence is 16 residues long. Sequencing was done on a sample of peripheral blood. This sequence joins TRBV12-5 and TRBJ1-5; D may be TRBD1 (6 bases). The sequence was collected from a man aged 50 to 59 with acute or convalescent COVID-19. The DNA of the CDR3 is TGTGCTAGTGGTTTGGCTAGACAGGATAGCAATCAGCCCCAGCATTTT. Encoded protein: CASGLARQDSNQPQHF.